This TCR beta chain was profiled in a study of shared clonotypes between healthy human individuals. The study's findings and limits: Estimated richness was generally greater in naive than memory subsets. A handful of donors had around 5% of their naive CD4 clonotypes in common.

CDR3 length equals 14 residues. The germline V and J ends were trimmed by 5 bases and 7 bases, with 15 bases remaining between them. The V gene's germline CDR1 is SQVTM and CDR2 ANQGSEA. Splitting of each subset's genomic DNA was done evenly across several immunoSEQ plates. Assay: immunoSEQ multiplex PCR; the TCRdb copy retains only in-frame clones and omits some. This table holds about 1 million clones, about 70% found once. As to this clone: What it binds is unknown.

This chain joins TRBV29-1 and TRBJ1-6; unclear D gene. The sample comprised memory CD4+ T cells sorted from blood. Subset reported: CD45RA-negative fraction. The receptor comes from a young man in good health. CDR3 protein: CSVHFGPTNSPLHF. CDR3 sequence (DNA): TGCAGCGTTCACTTTGGTCCTACAAATTCACCCCTCCACTTT. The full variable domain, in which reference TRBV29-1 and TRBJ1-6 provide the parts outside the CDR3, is SAVISQKPSRDICQRGTSLTIQCQVDSQVTMMFWYRQQPGQSLTLIATANQGSEATYESGFVIDKFPISRPNLTFSTLTVSNMSPEDSSIYLCSVHFGPTNSPLHFGNGTRLTVT.